A selection of T cell receptor beta chains follows, all from one sample in a study of T cell responses to AZD1222 COVID-19 vaccine. Using immunoSEQ multiplex PCR, the repertoire was profiled, and TCRdb retains in-frame clones only, with some absent. Of about 180,000 clones listed, about 90% are singletons. The starting material was peripheral blood, obtained 28 days after the second AZD1222 dose. These receptors were obtained from an adult who received the AZD1222 COVID-19 vaccine. Both conserved end residues are part of each CDR3. The D gene is left open where the match is weak. Size values are once, few and many counts, or a class for expanded clones, and some rows have none.

TRBD1 TRBJ2-3 TRBV28 . CASSSDRVGTDTQYF TGTGCCAGCAGTTCGGACAGGGTTGGTACAGATACGCAGTATTTT
TRBD1 TRBJ1-4 TRBV11-2 . CASSSTGGASEKLFF TGTGCCAGCAGCTCTACAGGGGGCGCGTCGGAAAAACTGTTTTTT
. TRBJ2-4 TRBV7-9 . CASSLPGVRNIQYF TGTGCCAGCAGCTTACCAGGGGTTAGAAACATTCAGTACTTC
. TRBJ2-5 TRBV19 . CASSWGETQYF TGTGCCAGTAGTTGGGGAGAGACCCAGTACTTC
TRBD1 TRBJ2-6 TRBV2 . CASSHDRGPGANVLTF TGTGCCAGCAGCCACGACAGGGGACCTGGGGCCAACGTCCTGACTTTC
. TRBJ1-3 TRBV6-2/TRBV6-3 . CASSRVSSGNTIYF TGTGCCAGCAGTCGGGTGAGCTCTGGAAACACCATATATTTT
TRBD2 TRBJ2-3 TRBV7-9 . CASSPGTSGDTQYF TGTGCCAGCAGCCCAGGGACTAGCGGAGATACGCAGTATTTT
. TRBJ1-1 TRBV18 . CASSPQVGNTEAFF TGTGCCAGCTCACCACAGGTAGGCAACACTGAAGCTTTCTTT
. TRBJ1-5 TRBV19 . CASSPWAGDGNQPQHF TGTGCCAGTAGTCCCTGGGCAGGGGATGGCAATCAGCCCCAGCATTTT
. TRBJ1-2 TRBV4-1 . CASSQDQARRGYGYTF TGCGCCAGCAGCCAAGATCAGGCTCGGAGGGGGTATGGCTACACCTTC
. TRBJ2-7 TRBV15 . CATSRDLPPSYEQYF TGTGCCACCAGCAGAGATCTCCCCCCCTCCTACGAGCAGTACTTC
. TRBJ1-5 TRBV9 few CASSPTELNQPQHF TGTGCCAGCAGCCCGACGGAACTCAATCAGCCCCAGCATTTT
TRBD2 TRBJ2-3 TRBV6-4 . CASSATSGGVTDTQYF TGTGCCAGCAGCGCCACAAGCGGGGGGGTCACAGATACGCAGTATTTT
. TRBJ2-4 TRBV7-8 . CASSLAGGPTKNIQYF TGTGCCAGCAGCTTAGCGGGGGGGCCGACCAAAAACATTCAGTACTTC
. TRBJ1-5 TRBV19 once CASSQSEGNQPQHF TGTGCCAGTAGCCAAAGCGAGGGGAACCAGCCCCAGCATTTT
. TRBJ2-5 TRBV2 . CASSGGLQETQYF TGTGCCAGCAGTGGGGGACTTCAAGAGACCCAGTACTTC
TRBD1 TRBJ1-3 TRBV4-1 . CASSQVGQGAYGNTIYF TGCGCCAGCAGCCAAGTTGGGCAGGGGGCGTATGGAAACACCATATATTTT
. TRBJ2-7 TRBV13 . CASSLGAPRGFSPYEQYF TGTGCCAGCAGCTTAGGGGCCCCCAGGGGTTTTTCACCCTACGAGCAGTACTTC
. TRBJ2-3 TRBV7-2 . CASSSGPTSTDTQYF TGTGCCAGCAGCTCGGGACCGACTAGCACAGATACGCAGTATTTT
TRBD1 TRBJ2-5 TRBV19 . CASSETGDQETQYF TGTGCCAGTAGTGAGACAGGGGACCAAGAGACCCAGTACTTC
. TRBJ1-6 TRBV5-1 . CASSHDRRDSPLHF TGCGCCAGCAGCCATGACAGGCGGGATTCACCCCTCCACTTT
. TRBJ2-1 TRBV27 . CASSLGRGDEQFF TGTGCCAGCAGTTTAGGTCGTGGGGATGAGCAGTTCTTC